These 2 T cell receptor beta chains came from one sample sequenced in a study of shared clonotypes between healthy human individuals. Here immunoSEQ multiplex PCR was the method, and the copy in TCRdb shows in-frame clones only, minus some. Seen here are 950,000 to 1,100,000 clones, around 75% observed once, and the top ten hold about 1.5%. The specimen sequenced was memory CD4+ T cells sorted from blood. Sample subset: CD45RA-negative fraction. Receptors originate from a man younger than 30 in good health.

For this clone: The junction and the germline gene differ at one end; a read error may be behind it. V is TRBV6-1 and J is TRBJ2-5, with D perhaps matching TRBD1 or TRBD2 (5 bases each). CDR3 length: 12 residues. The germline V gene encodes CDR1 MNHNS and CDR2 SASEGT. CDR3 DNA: TGCGCGGTACCTCGGGACGTCGAGACCCAGTACTTC. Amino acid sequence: CAVPRDVETQYF.

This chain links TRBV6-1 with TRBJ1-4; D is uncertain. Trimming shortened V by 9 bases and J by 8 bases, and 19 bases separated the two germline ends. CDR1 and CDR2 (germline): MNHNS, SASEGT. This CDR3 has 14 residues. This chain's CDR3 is CASLSGSLREKLFF. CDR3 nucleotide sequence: TGTGCCAGTCTCTCCGGGTCCTTGCGGGAAAAACTGTTTTTT.